The rows below give T cell receptor beta chains drawn from one sample of a study of blood T cell repertoires in COVID-19. This table comes from immunoSEQ multiplex PCR, and its TCRdb copy is limited to in-frame clones, with some not included. The repertoire includes approximately 200,000 clones, roughly 80% of them detected once, and approximately 7.4% sits in the top ten. The sample taken for sequencing was peripheral blood. The receptors were sampled from a woman between 45 and 60 years old with acute or convalescent COVID-19. Each CDR3 is given with its conserved first and last residue. The D gene is left open where the match is weak. For some rows the clone size is stated as once, few or many, or as a class when expanded; others skip it.

V	size	J	D	DNA	CDR3
TRBV6-2/TRBV6-3	once	TRBJ2-7	NA	TGTGCCAGCAGCCAGACAGGACTCCCCTCCTACGAGCAGTACTTC	CASSQTGLPSYEQYF
TRBV6-2/TRBV6-3	NA	TRBJ2-4	TRBD1	TGTGCCAGCAGCCTCGGGACAGGGGGAGCCAAAAACATTCAGTACTTC	CASSLGTGGAKNIQYF
TRBV28	few	TRBJ1-5	NA	TGTGCCAGCGTATCGACAGGCGGGCAGCCCCAGCATTTT	CASVSTGGQPQHF
TRBV6-2/TRBV6-3	NA	TRBJ1-4	NA	TGTGCCAGCAGCTGGCGGGGGCGCGGAGCTAATGAAAAACTGTTTTTT	CASSWRGRGANEKLFF
TRBV28	NA	TRBJ1-1	TRBD1	TGTGCCAGCAGTCTCACAGGGGCTCTAACTGAAGCTTTCTTT	CASSLTGALTEAFF
TRBV5-1	NA	TRBJ2-7	TRBD1	TGCGCCAGCAGCTTGGGAGGGACAGGGGGCCGAGAGCAGTACTTC	CASSLGGTGGREQYF
TRBV6-5	NA	TRBJ1-3	NA	TGTGCCAGCAGACTGACAGGAGCTGGAAACACCATATATTTT	CASRLTGAGNTIYF
TRBV5-1	NA	TRBJ1-1	NA	TGCGCCAGCAGCCCGTCCGGCGGGAACACTGAAGCTTTCTTT	CASSPSGGNTEAFF
TRBV6-1	few	TRBJ1-2	NA	TGTGCCAGCAGTGAACATTATGAGGGAGGCTATGGCTACACCTTC	CASSEHYEGGYGYTF
TRBV12-3/TRBV12-4	NA	TRBJ1-2	NA	TGTGCCAGCAGCCTAGATGACCGCTATGGCTACACCTTC	CASSLDDRYGYTF
TRBV4-1	NA	TRBJ1-1	NA	TGCGCCAGCAGCCACCCTGGAGGGTCGGGAAGCACTGAAGCTTTCTTT	CASSHPGGSGSTEAFF
TRBV9	NA	TRBJ2-3	NA	TGTGCCAGCAGCACGACGTGGGCCCCCGATACGCAGTATTTT	CASSTTWAPDTQYF
TRBV6-5	once	TRBJ2-7	NA	TGTGCCAGCAGTAGGAGGGGGGGCGGAACCTACGAGCAGTACTTC	CASSRRGGGTYEQYF
TRBV2	once	TRBJ2-7	NA	TGTGCCAGCAGTGAGGTTAACCAGTACGAGCAGTACTTC	CASSEVNQYEQYF
TRBV11-2	NA	TRBJ2-3	TRBD1	TGTGCCAGCAGCCCGAGTAAGGGGGCTGGCACAGATACGCAGTATTTT	CASSPSKGAGTDTQYF
TRBV30	NA	TRBJ2-7	TRBD2	TGTGCCTGGACTAGCGGGAGAAACGAGCAGTACTTC	CAWTSGRNEQYF
TRBV27	few	TRBJ1-1	NA	TGTGCCAGCAGTTTGACGGACACGGCGTGGAACACTGAAGCTTTCTTT	CASSLTDTAWNTEAFF
TRBV27	once	TRBJ2-1	TRBD2	TGTGCCAGCAGTTCCCCGGGACTAGCGGGCGTCGGGAATGAGCAGTTCTTC	CASSSPGLAGVGNEQFF
TRBV24-1	few	TRBJ2-5	TRBD1	TGTGCCACCAGTATTACAGGGGGCCAAGAGACCCAGTACTTC	CATSITGGQETQYF
TRBV2	NA	TRBJ1-4	TRBD1	TGTGCCAGCAGTGAACGTGGGACAGCAACTAATGAAAAACTGTTTTTT	CASSERGTATNEKLFF
TRBV28	NA	TRBJ1-1	TRBD1	TGTGCCAGCAGTCCTTGGGGACAGTTGAACACTGAAGCTTTCTTT	CASSPWGQLNTEAFF
TRBV23-1	few	TRBJ2-7	NA	TGCGCCATGCGTTTCCGGGACACCCCCTACGAGCAGTACTTC	CAMRFRDTPYEQYF
TRBV29-1	few	TRBJ1-2	NA	TGCAGCGTGAAGGGGGGGCCCGCCCGTGACTACACCTTC	CSVKGGPARDYTF
TRBV5-1	NA	TRBJ1-4	TRBD1	TGCGCCAGCAGCTTGGGGGACAGGGGGCATGAAAAACTGTTTTTT	CASSLGDRGHEKLFF
TRBV4-2	NA	TRBJ1-2	TRBD1	TGTGCCAGCAGCCAAGCCACAGGGACAGGGACCTATGGCTACACCTTC	CASSQATGTGTYGYTF
TRBV30	NA	TRBJ2-6	NA	TGTGCCTGCCCTTGTGGGGGCGGAGGTGGGGCCAACGTCCTGACTTTC	CACPCGGGGGANVLTF
TRBV4-2	NA	TRBJ1-1	NA	TGTGCCAGCAGCCGCGCGACAGAGGCGAGTACTGAAGCTTTCTTT	CASSRATEASTEAFF
TRBV14	NA	TRBJ2-3	TRBD2	TGTGCCAGCCGGCGTGAGGGACTAGCGGGATTCACGCAGTATTTT	CASRREGLAGFTQYF
TRBV28	NA	TRBJ2-5	TRBD2	TGTGCCAGCAGCCTGGGACTACCCCAAGAGACCCAGTACTTC	CASSLGLPQETQYF
TRBV7-9	NA	TRBJ2-2	NA	TGTGCCAGCAGCTCCAGTCCCAGGCAACTCACCGGGGAGCTGTTTTTT	CASSSSPRQLTGELFF
TRBV7-2	NA	TRBJ1-1	NA	TGTGCCAGCAGCCCGCCGGGTAACCCTATGAACACTGAAGCTTTCTTT	CASSPPGNPMNTEAFF
TRBV19	NA	TRBJ2-3	NA	TGTGCCAGTAGTATAGGAGGAGGCACAGATACGCAGTATTTT	CASSIGGGTDTQYF
TRBV6-5	NA	TRBJ2-1	NA	TGTGCCAGCTCTCTCCTAGGGGGCAATGAGCAGTTCTTC	CASSLLGGNEQFF
TRBV6-5	NA	TRBJ1-4	NA	TGTGCCAGCAGTCCCTCCGGCAGGAATGAAAAACTGTTTTTT	CASSPSGRNEKLFF
TRBV30	NA	TRBJ2-1	TRBD2	TGTGCCTGGAAGACAGTCCTAGGCGGGAGCTCCTACAATGAGCAGTTCTTC	CAWKTVLGGSSYNEQFF
TRBV6-1	NA	TRBJ2-3	NA	TGTGCCAGCAGTGATCCGGGGAGCGATACGCAGTATTTT	CASSDPGSDTQYF
TRBV5-1	NA	TRBJ2-1	TRBD2	TGCGCCAGCAGGGGGACAGGACGTCCCGGGACTAGCGGGACCAGCTCCTACAATGAGCAGTTCTTC	CASRGTGRPGTSGTSSYNEQFF
TRBV28	NA	TRBJ1-1	NA	TGTGCCAGCAGTTTACCGGGACACCCGAACACTGAAGCTTTCTTT	CASSLPGHPNTEAFF
TRBV6-5	NA	TRBJ1-5	NA	TGTGCCAGCAGAGTACTTAATCAGCCCCAGCATTTT	CASRVLNQPQHF
TRBV5-4	NA	TRBJ1-2	NA	TGTGCCAGCAGCTTGGATTCTGGTTCGAGGTATGGCTACACCTTC	CASSLDSGSRYGYTF
TRBV30	many	TRBJ2-7	NA	TGTGCCTGGATAGGGAGCTCCTACGAGCAGTACTTC	CAWIGSSYEQYF
TRBV5-5	NA	TRBJ1-6	NA	TGTGCCAGCAGCTTGGCCAGGGCATACGCACCCCTCCACTTT	CASSLARAYAPLHF
TRBV29-1	NA	TRBJ2-3	TRBD2	TGCAGCGTGGATGCGGGGGTAGGGACAGATACGCAGTATTTT	CSVDAGVGTDTQYF
TRBV6-1	NA	TRBJ1-1	NA	TGTGCCAGCAGTGAAGGGGTGACAGGCGGAACTGAAGCTTTCTTT	CASSEGVTGGTEAFF
TRBV5-4	NA	TRBJ1-4	NA	TGTGCCAGCAGCTCCACAGGAAGAACAACTAATGAAAAACTGTTTTTT	CASSSTGRTTNEKLFF
TRBV19	NA	TRBJ1-2	TRBD1	TGTGCCAGTAGGATAACCGGGACAGGACATGGCTACACCTTC	CASRITGTGHGYTF
TRBV10-3	NA	TRBJ1-2	TRBD1	TGTGCCATTAGACAGGGCGAAAGAGATGGCTACACCTTC	CAIRQGERDGYTF
TRBV27	NA	TRBJ1-5	TRBD1	TGTGCCAGCAGTTTCGGGACAGCGAATCAGCCCCAGCATTTT	CASSFGTANQPQHF